A single sample gave rise to the 15 T cell receptor beta chains below, sequenced in a study of T cell repertoires in cytomegalovirus infection. Using its own MiXCR run on the reads, TCRdb lists one record per CDR3 protein. The data contain fewer than 350,000 distinct CDR3 sequences, roughly a sixth of them seen just once; the ten biggest clones take up 12%. Sequenced sample: PBMCs. The origin of the receptors is a human donor in good health (CMV status not recorded). Some clones in this sample may be carry-over from other donors' samples.

The chain is built from TRBV4-2 and TRBJ2-3; D remains unclear. Germline V CDR1 and CDR2: LGHNA, YNFKEQ. V was shortened by 2 bases and J by 0 bases, with 12 bases between the two germline ends. The CDR3 covers 16 residues. The CDR3 loop reads CASSQRPGPSTDTQYF. In nucleotides, the CDR3 is TGTGCCAGCAGCCAAAGGCCGGGCCCCAGCACAGATACGCAGTATTTT.

Here the CDR3 reads CSARDSRRGPEAFF. The CDR3 DNA follows: TGCAGTGCTAGAGATTCGCGTAGAGGCCCTGAAGCTTTCTTT. The rearrangement joins TRBV20-1 to TRBJ1-1; D uncertain. CDR1 and CDR2 from the germline V gene are DFQATT and SNEGSKA (reference sequence). CDR3 size: 14 residues. V dropped 0 bases and J dropped 6 bases, with 14 bases sitting between them.

The table lists this clonotype with many counts. This chain joins TRBV7-2 and TRBJ1-3, with 9 positions matching TRBD1. Germline lookup yields CDR1 SGHTA and CDR2 FQGNSA. The V segment lost 4 bases and the J segment 5 bases; nucleotides outside the gene matches: 21. CDR3 size: 20 residues. CDR3 sequence (DNA): TGTGCCAGCAGCTCGCTCGAGAAGCGACACGGGACAGGGTCAAGAAACACCATATATTTT. This translates into CASSSLEKRHGTGSRNTIYF. Combining the CDR3 with reference TRBV7-2 and TRBJ1-3 gives the whole variable domain GAGVSQSPSNKVTEKGKDVELRCDPISGHTALYWYRQSLGQGLEFLIYFQGNSAPDKSGLPSDRFSAERTGGSVSTLTIQRTQQEDSAVYLCASSSLEKRHGTGSRNTIYFGEGSWLTVV.

The J gene is TRBJ2-1, the V gene TRBV6-1; the match to TRBD1 covers 7 bases. Per germline, CDR1 MNHNS and CDR2 SASEGT. The CDR3 sequence is 17 residues long. J lost 2 bases, V lost 4 bases, and 11 bases had no gene match. The CDR3 DNA reads TGTGCCAGCAGTGGTCGACCGAACAGGGGCCCCTACAATGAGCAGTTCTTC. It yields the protein CASSGRPNRGPYNEQFF.

With regard to this clonotype: This clone may be a read error of a much larger clone one base away. V usage is TRBV27 and J usage is TRBJ2-5, with D unclear. Germline V lookup: CDR1 MNHEY, CDR2 SMNVEV (reference sequence). This CDR3 region has 11 residues. Trimming stripped 6 bases from V and 4 bases from J, with 6 bases between. The CDR3 DNA sequence: TGTGCCAGCAGCCACGGAGAGACCCAGTACTTC. It is translated as CASSHGETQYF.

This rearrangement joins TRBV28 to TRBJ1-2; possible D gene TRBD1, 5 bases. CDR1 MDHEN and CDR2 SYDVKM come from the germline V gene. V lost 4 bases to trimming and J lost 2 bases, with 17 bases between them. The CDR3 sequence is 16 residues long. The CDR3 DNA is TGTGCCAGCAGTTCTCATAACGGGGGACCAAACTATGGCTACACCTTC. Translated, it gives CASSSHNGGPNYGYTF.

This clonotype was detected many times. CDR3 coding DNA: TGTGCCAGCAGCATCGACCCACAGGGGGCCAACACTGAAGCTTTCTTT. This sequence encodes CASSIDPQGANTEAFF. The chain uses TRBV7-2 and TRBJ1-1; TRBD1 matches 9 bases. Germline CDR1 is SGHTA and CDR2 is FQGNSA. V lost 5 bases and J lost 2; bases outside the gene matches: 9. The CDR3 spans 16 residues.

The chain is built from TRBV20-1 and TRBJ1-1; D remains ambiguous. This CDR3 spans 14 amino acids. Trimming removed 2 bases from V and 1 base from J, with 11 bases in between. From germline, CDR1 is DFQATT and CDR2 SNEGSKA (reference sequence). CDR3: CSARPTGQNTEAFF. The CDR3 DNA reads as TGCAGTGCTAGACCAACGGGCCAGAACACTGAAGCTTTCTTT.

The chain uses TRBV28 and TRBJ1-2; TRBD1 matches at 9 bases. With 7 bases clipped from V and 8 bases from J, the junction kept 14 bases outside the gene matches. CDR1 MDHEN and CDR2 SYDVKM come from the germline V gene. The CDR3 sequence is 15 residues long. The CDR3 reads CASMAFEGQGWGYTF. The DNA of the CDR3 is TGTGCCAGCATGGCGTTCGAAGGACAGGGGTGGGGCTACACCTTC.

The chain combines TRBV2 with TRBJ2-1, with 9 positions matching TRBD1. V shed 6 bases and J 10 bases; nucleotides not matched to a gene: 10. CDR1 and CDR2 from the germline V gene are SNHLY and FYNNEI. The CDR3 sequence is 14 residues long. In DNA, the CDR3 is TGTGCCAGCAGCGCGGACAGGGGCTCTCGGGAGCAGTTCTTC. It yields the protein CASSADRGSREQFF.

The chain joins TRBV2 to TRBJ2-5, with TRBD2 matching 10 bases. Germline V CDR1 and CDR2: SNHLY, FYNNEI. CDR3 length: 16 residues. V shed 6 bases and J 5 bases; nucleotides not matched to a gene: 12. The CDR3 loop is CASRGGMSGGAETQYF. The CDR3, as DNA: TGTGCCAGCAGGGGGGGGATGAGCGGGGGGGCGGAGACCCAGTACTTC.

The chain uses TRBV28 and TRBJ1-5; 11 bases line up with TRBD1. CDR3 length equals 14 residues. J was trimmed by 7 bases and V by 9 bases; bases with no gene match: 8. Germline-derived CDR1 and CDR2 are MDHEN and SYDVKM. The CDR3, as DNA: TGTGCCAGTCTAGGACAGGGGGCTTGGCAGCCCCAGCATTTT. Its translation is CASLGQGAWQPQHF.

In its sample, this clonotype was seen many times. The chain joins TRBV7-9 to TRBJ2-1; D gene uncertain. The germline CDR1 and CDR2 sequences are SEHNR and FQNEAQ (reference sequence). This CDR3 is 15 amino acids long. V lost 5 bases and J 8 bases, leaving 19 bases between the germline ends. CDR3 in DNA: TGTGCCAGCAGCCAAGGGATAACAGAGGTCCATGAGCAGTTCTTC. Its protein product is CASSQGITEVHEQFF.

The rearrangement uses TRBV28 and TRBJ2-5; either TRBD1 or TRBD2 may supply D (5 bases each). The CDR3 spans 16 residues. The V end lost 2 bases, the J end lost 3 bases, and 16 bases lay between the germline ends. The germline V gene encodes CDR1 MDHEN and CDR2 SYDVKM. DNA of the CDR3: TGTGCCAGCAGTTTAGGCCCTTACAGGAGGAAAGAGACCCAGTACTTC. Its translation is CASSLGPYRRKETQYF.

The sample holds a few counts of this clonotype. J is TRBJ1-1 and V is TRBV20-1; perhaps TRBD1 as D (5 bases). Deletions cut 3 bases from V and 9 bases from J, with 14 bases between. Per germline, CDR1 DFQATT and CDR2 SNEGSKA (reference sequence). The CDR3 loop spans 12 amino acids. CDR3 nucleotides: TGCAGTGCTAGCCCGCAGGGTCACCAAGCTTTCTTT. Translation: CSASPQGHQAFF.